The clone carrying this T cell receptor (beta chain) showed up just a few times. Its antigen is unidentified. Expressed TCRB transcripts got sequenced, as all isolated RNA was reverse transcribed. TCRdb's copy holds only in-frame clones and misses some; the assay was immunoSEQ multiplex PCR. The sample consists of 350,000 or so clones, 15% to 20% of them appearing once. The sample comes from a study of beta chain features in type 1 diabetes. Study-wide results and limits: Relative to healthy donors, patients appeared to have naive, central memory and Treg TCRB repertoires that were more similar.

The germline V and J ends were trimmed by 0 bases and 6 bases, with 12 bases remaining between them. In germline, CDR1 is SGHRS, CDR2 YFSETQ. The CDR3 totals 15 residues. The sequenced sample consisted of naive CD4+ T cells from blood. The chain has TRBV5-1 and TRBJ2-2; D is unclear. The TCR originated in a woman aged 18-29 years in good health. CDR3 loop: CASSLVATVAGELFF. The CDR3, as DNA: TGCGCCAGCAGCTTGGTAGCCACGGTCGCCGGGGAGCTGTTTTTT.